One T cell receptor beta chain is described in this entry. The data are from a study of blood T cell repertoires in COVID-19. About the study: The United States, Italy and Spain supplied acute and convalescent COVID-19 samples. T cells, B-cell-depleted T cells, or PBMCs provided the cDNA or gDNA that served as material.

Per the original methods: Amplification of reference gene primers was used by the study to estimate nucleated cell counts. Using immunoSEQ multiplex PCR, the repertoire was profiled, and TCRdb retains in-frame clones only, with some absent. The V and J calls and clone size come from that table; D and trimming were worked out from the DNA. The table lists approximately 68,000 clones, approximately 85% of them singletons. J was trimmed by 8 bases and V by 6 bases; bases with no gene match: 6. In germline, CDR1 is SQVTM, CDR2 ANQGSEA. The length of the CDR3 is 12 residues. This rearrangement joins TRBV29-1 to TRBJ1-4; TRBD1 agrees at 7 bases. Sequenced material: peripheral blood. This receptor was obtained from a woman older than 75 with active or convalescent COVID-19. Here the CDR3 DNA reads TGCAGCGTATCGACAGGGTACGAAAAACTGTTTTTT. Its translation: CSVSTGYEKLFF.